The rows below give T cell receptor beta chains drawn from one sample of a study of Tregs in tolerant kidney transplant recipients. Their antigens remain unidentified. Produced via immunoSEQ multiplex PCR; TCRdb's table is partial and in-frame only. Of about 780 clones in the sample, about two fifths were seen once. Sequencing was carried out using Tregs from blood cultured with allogeneic cells. Receptor source: a human patient who received a combined kidney and bone marrow transplant. T cells may partly derive from the graft donor. Each CDR3 is given with its conserved first and last residue. Fields, in order: CDR3 protein, CDR3 DNA, clone size, D gene, J gene, V gene. The D gene is left open where the match is weak. Clone size is given for some rows only: seen once, a few or many times, or a class if the clone is expanded.

cdr3_aa: CASSALAGSYNEQFF
cdr3_nt: TGTGCCAGCAGTGCCCTAGCGGGCTCCTACAATGAGCAGTTCTTC
clone_size: NA
d_call: TRBD2
j_call: TRBJ2-1
v_call: TRBV2

cdr3_aa: CASSYDVTRSGNTIYF
cdr3_nt: TGTGCCAGCAGTTACGACGTCACCCGCTCTGGAAACACCATATATTTT
clone_size: NA
d_call: NA
j_call: TRBJ1-3
v_call: TRBV6-5

cdr3_aa: CASSLWAGGVNEQFF
cdr3_nt: TGTGCCAGCAGCTTATGGGCGGGGGGAGTGAATGAGCAGTTCTTC
clone_size: few
d_call: TRBD2
j_call: TRBJ2-1
v_call: TRBV7-8

cdr3_aa: CASSPRGRSDGETQYF
cdr3_nt: TGTGCCAGCAGCCCACGGGGGCGGTCGGACGGGGAGACCCAGTACTTC
clone_size: few
d_call: NA
j_call: TRBJ2-5
v_call: TRBV7-9

cdr3_aa: CASSISGGQETQYF
cdr3_nt: TGTGCCAGCAGTATTTCGGGGGGGCAAGAGACCCAGTACTTC
clone_size: NA
d_call: TRBD2
j_call: TRBJ2-5
v_call: TRBV4-2

cdr3_aa: CASSQSTDTQYF
cdr3_nt: TGTGCCAGCTCACAAAGCACAGATACGCAGTATTTT
clone_size: NA
d_call: NA
j_call: TRBJ2-3
v_call: TRBV18

cdr3_aa: CASSLDLVQGASGYTF
cdr3_nt: TGTGCCAGCAGCTTAGATCTTGTACAGGGGGCTTCTGGCTACACCTTC
clone_size: NA
d_call: TRBD1
j_call: TRBJ1-2
v_call: TRBV11-2

cdr3_aa: CASKVIVPDQSRANVLTF
cdr3_nt: TGTGCCAGCAAGGTAATCGTACCAGACCAAAGTCGGGCCAACGTCCTGACTTTC
clone_size: NA
d_call: NA
j_call: TRBJ2-6
v_call: TRBV5-4

cdr3_aa: CASSFTTIGLAEQFF
cdr3_nt: TGTGCCAGCAGTTTTACTACTATTGGACTAGCGGAGCAGTTCTTC
clone_size: NA
d_call: TRBD2
j_call: TRBJ2-1
v_call: TRBV6-5

cdr3_aa: CASSLAGVYYGYTF
cdr3_nt: TGTGCCAGCAGCTTAGCGGGGGTTTACTATGGCTACACCTTC
clone_size: NA
d_call: NA
j_call: TRBJ1-2
v_call: TRBV7-5

cdr3_aa: CASSLSSGPYGYTF
cdr3_nt: TGTGCCAGCAGCCTTTCCAGTGGACCCTATGGCTACACCTTC
clone_size: few
d_call: NA
j_call: TRBJ1-2
v_call: TRBV5-2

cdr3_aa: CASSPWASGSRGSYNEQFF
cdr3_nt: TGTGCCAGCAGCCCGTGGGCTAGCGGGAGTCGCGGCTCCTACAATGAGCAGTTCTTC
clone_size: NA
d_call: TRBD2
j_call: TRBJ2-1
v_call: TRBV7-2

cdr3_aa: CSPSPPQSDREVNYGYTF
cdr3_nt: TGCAGCCCCTCCCCCCCCCAATCGGACAGGGAAGTGAACTATGGCTACACCTTC
clone_size: few
d_call: TRBD1
j_call: TRBJ1-2
v_call: TRBV29-1

cdr3_aa: CASSLISRRRDGYTF
cdr3_nt: TGTGCCAGCAGCTTGATATCGAGGCGCCGAGATGGCTACACCTTC
clone_size: medium-sized
d_call: NA
j_call: TRBJ1-2
v_call: TRBV7-9

cdr3_aa: CASSSDPRGQRFF
cdr3_nt: TGTGCCAGCAGCTCCGACCCCCGGGGCCAGCGGTTCTTC
clone_size: NA
d_call: NA
j_call: TRBJ2-1
v_call: TRBV7-2

cdr3_aa: CASRLRQRGELFF
cdr3_nt: TGTGCCAGCAGATTACGACAGCGCGGGGAGCTGTTTTTT
clone_size: medium-sized
d_call: NA
j_call: TRBJ2-2
v_call: TRBV27

cdr3_aa: CATVLQGGYGYTF
cdr3_nt: TGTGCCACCGTACTACAGGGGGGCTATGGCTACACCTTC
clone_size: NA
d_call: TRBD1
j_call: TRBJ1-2
v_call: TRBV10-3

cdr3_aa: CASSYSATDEQFF
cdr3_nt: TGTGCCAGCAGTTACTCAGCGACGGATGAGCAGTTCTTC
clone_size: hyperexpanded
d_call: NA
j_call: TRBJ2-1
v_call: TRBV6-5

cdr3_aa: CASSTSSTGRHGYTF
cdr3_nt: NA
clone_size: NA
d_call: NA
j_call: TRBJ1-2
v_call: TRBV6-5

cdr3_aa: CASSLSSGPYGYTF
cdr3_nt: TGTGCCAGCAGCCTTTCCAGTGGACCCTATGGCTACACCTTC
clone_size: few
d_call: NA
j_call: TRBJ1-2
v_call: TRBV7-7

cdr3_aa: CSPSPQSDREVNYGYTF
cdr3_nt: TGCAGCCCCTCCCCCCAATCGGACAGGGAAGTGAACTATGGCTACACCTTC
clone_size: NA
d_call: TRBD1
j_call: TRBJ1-2
v_call: TRBV29-1

cdr3_aa: CASSRGLAGDNEQFF
cdr3_nt: TGTGCCAGCTCACGAGGACTAGCAGGGGACAATGAGCAGTTCTTC
clone_size: NA
d_call: TRBD2
j_call: TRBJ2-1
v_call: TRBV18

cdr3_aa: CASSSAGQGTSEQFF
cdr3_nt: TGTGCCAGTAGTAGCGCGGGACAGGGGACGAGTGAGCAGTTCTTC
clone_size: once
d_call: TRBD1
j_call: TRBJ2-1
v_call: TRBV19

cdr3_aa: CASRSRRVEQVF
cdr3_nt: TGTGCCAGCCGCTCGCGACGTGTTGAGCAGGTCTTC
clone_size: NA
d_call: NA
j_call: TRBJ2-1
v_call: TRBV11-3

cdr3_aa: CASSLMVGYTEAFF
cdr3_nt: TGTGCCAGCAGCTTAATGGTAGGGTACACTGAAGCTTTCTTT
clone_size: NA
d_call: NA
j_call: TRBJ1-1
v_call: TRBV11-3

cdr3_aa: CASSPPSRADTQYF
cdr3_nt: TGTGCCAGCTCACCACCGAGCAGGGCAGATACGCAGTATTTT
clone_size: NA
d_call: NA
j_call: TRBJ2-3
v_call: TRBV18

cdr3_aa: CASSLAGVYYGYTF
cdr3_nt: TGTGCCAGCAGCTTAGCGGGGGTTTACTATGGCTACACCTTC
clone_size: medium-sized
d_call: NA
j_call: TRBJ1-2
v_call: TRBV11-3

cdr3_aa: CASSIGAKADQPQHF
cdr3_nt: TGTGCCAGTAGTATAGGGGCTAAAGCAGATCAGCCCCAGCATTTT
clone_size: NA
d_call: NA
j_call: TRBJ1-5
v_call: TRBV19

cdr3_aa: CASSLSSGPYGYTF
cdr3_nt: TGTGCCAGCAGCCTTTCCAGTGGACCCTATGGCTACACCTTC
clone_size: few
d_call: NA
j_call: TRBJ1-2
v_call: TRBV7-6

cdr3_aa: CASSPPADTQYF
cdr3_nt: TGTGCCAGCAGCCCGCCTGCGGATACGCAGTATTTT
clone_size: NA
d_call: NA
j_call: TRBJ2-3
v_call: TRBV12-2

cdr3_aa: CASSTGQGGEQYF
cdr3_nt: TGTGCCAGCAGCACCGGACAGGGCGGCGAGCAGTACTTC
clone_size: once
d_call: TRBD1
j_call: TRBJ2-7
v_call: TRBV9

cdr3_aa: CASSSRRVEQFF
cdr3_nt: TGTGCCAGCAGCTCGCGACGTGTTGAGCAGTTCTTC
clone_size: few
d_call: NA
j_call: TRBJ2-1
v_call: TRBV5-4

cdr3_aa: CASSPPADTQYF
cdr3_nt: TGTGCCAGCAGCCCGCCTGCGGATACGCAGTATTTT
clone_size: few
d_call: NA
j_call: TRBJ2-3
v_call: TRBV7-5

cdr3_aa: CASSSPDKCRKSYGYTF
cdr3_nt: TGTGCCAGCAGCTCACCTGATAAGTGCCGAAAGAGCTATGGCTACACCTTC
clone_size: NA
d_call: NA
j_call: TRBJ1-2
v_call: TRBV7-7

cdr3_aa: CASSLWDEQYF
cdr3_nt: TGTGCCAGCAGCCTCTGGGACGAGCAGTACTTC
clone_size: hyperexpanded
d_call: NA
j_call: TRBJ2-7
v_call: TRBV11-2

cdr3_aa: CASSLGRPNSPLHF
cdr3_nt: TGTGCCAGCAGCTTAGGACGGCCGAATTCACCCCTCCACTTT
clone_size: few
d_call: NA
j_call: TRBJ1-6
v_call: TRBV4-2

cdr3_aa: CASSLGAGGDNEQFF
cdr3_nt: TGTGCCAGCAGCTTAGGGGCTGGGGGAGACAATGAGCAGTTCTTC
clone_size: NA
d_call: NA
j_call: TRBJ2-1
v_call: TRBV11-3

cdr3_aa: CASSISGPYSNQPQHF
cdr3_nt: TGTGCCAGTAGTATATCGGGGCCTTATAGCAATCAGCCCCAGCATTTT
clone_size: NA
d_call: NA
j_call: TRBJ1-5
v_call: TRBV19

cdr3_aa: CASSLGGQRLNTEAFF
cdr3_nt: TGTGCCAGCAGCTTAGGGGGACAGAGATTGAACACTGAAGCTTTCTTT
clone_size: few
d_call: TRBD1
j_call: TRBJ1-1
v_call: TRBV11-1

cdr3_aa: CASSPPADTQYF
cdr3_nt: TGTGCCAGCAGCCCGCCTGCGGATACGCAGTATTTT
clone_size: NA
d_call: NA
j_call: TRBJ2-3
v_call: TRBV5-2

cdr3_aa: CASSQDPRGRLYEKLFF
cdr3_nt: TGTGCCAGCAGCCAAGATCCCAGGGGGCGATTGTATGAAAAACTGTTTTTT
clone_size: NA
d_call: TRBD1
j_call: TRBJ1-4
v_call: TRBV7-9

cdr3_aa: CASSLRAGGVNEQFF
cdr3_nt: TGTGCCAGCAGTTTAAGGGCGGGGGGAGTGAATGAGCAGTTCTTC
clone_size: NA
d_call: TRBD2
j_call: TRBJ2-1
v_call: TRBV27

cdr3_aa: CSVRLGTSGSNRVYNEQFF
cdr3_nt: TGCAGCGTTCGCCTCGGGACTAGCGGAAGTAATAGGGTCTACAATGAGCAGTTCTTC
clone_size: NA
d_call: TRBD2
j_call: TRBJ2-1
v_call: TRBV29-1

cdr3_aa: CASSLRVAAYQETQYF
cdr3_nt: TGTGCCAGCAGCTTGAGGGTAGCGGCTTACCAAGAGACCCAGTACTTC
clone_size: NA
d_call: NA
j_call: TRBJ2-5
v_call: TRBV11-3

cdr3_aa: CATSREGTGNTGELFF
cdr3_nt: TGTGCCACCAGCAGAGAGGGGACAGGGAACACCGGGGAGCTGTTTTTT
clone_size: NA
d_call: TRBD1
j_call: TRBJ2-2
v_call: TRBV15

cdr3_aa: CGSSLWDELYF
cdr3_nt: TGTGGCAGCAGCCTCTGGGACGAGCTGTACTTC
clone_size: few
d_call: NA
j_call: TRBJ2-7
v_call: TRBV11-2

cdr3_aa: CASSLAGRGQETQYF
cdr3_nt: TGCGCCAGCAGCTTGGCCGGTAGGGGGCAAGAGACCCAGTACTTC
clone_size: NA
d_call: NA
j_call: TRBJ2-5
v_call: TRBV5-1

cdr3_aa: CASSYLVSEQYF
cdr3_nt: TGTGCCAGCAGCTACCTAGTTTCCGAGCAGTACTTC
clone_size: few
d_call: NA
j_call: TRBJ2-7
v_call: TRBV11-3